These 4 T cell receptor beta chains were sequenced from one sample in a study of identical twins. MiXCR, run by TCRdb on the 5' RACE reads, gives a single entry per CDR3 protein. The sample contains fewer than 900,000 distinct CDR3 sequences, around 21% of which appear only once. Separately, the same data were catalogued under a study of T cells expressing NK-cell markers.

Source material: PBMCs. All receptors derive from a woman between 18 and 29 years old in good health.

The CDR3 reads CASSLAHAYIDEQFF. CDR3 DNA sequence: TGTGCCAGCAGCTTAGCCCACGCCTACATCGATGAGCAGTTCTTC. This chain uses TRBV7-2 with TRBJ2-1, with no clear D. CDR1 SGHTA and CDR2 FQGNSA come from the germline V gene. This CDR3 is 15 amino acids long. Trimming cost V 0 bases and J 8 bases, with 14 bases left between them.

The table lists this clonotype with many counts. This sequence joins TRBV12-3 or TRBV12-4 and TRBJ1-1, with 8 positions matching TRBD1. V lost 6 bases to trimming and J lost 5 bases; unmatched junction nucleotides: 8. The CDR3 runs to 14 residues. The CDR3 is CASRGQDGKTEAFF. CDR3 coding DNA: TGTGCCAGCAGGGGACAGGACGGAAAGACTGAAGCTTTCTTT.

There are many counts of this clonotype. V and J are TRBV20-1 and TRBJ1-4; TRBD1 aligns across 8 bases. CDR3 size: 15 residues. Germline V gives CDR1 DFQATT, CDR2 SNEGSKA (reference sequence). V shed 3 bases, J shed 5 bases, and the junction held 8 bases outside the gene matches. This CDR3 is CSARRGTGRNEKLFF. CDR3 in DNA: TGCAGTGCTAGGCGCGGGACAGGCCGAAATGAAAAACTGTTTTTT.

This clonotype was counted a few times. As DNA, the CDR3 is TGTGCCAGCAAACCCCGGGGTCCCAGATCCTACAATGAGCAGTTCTTC. It translates to CASKPRGPRSYNEQFF. This chain connects TRBV6-2 or TRBV6-3 to TRBJ2-1; D possibly corresponds to TRBD2 (5 bases). CDR3 length equals 16 residues. Germline V gene sequence: CDR1 MNHEY, CDR2 SVGEGT. The ends were cut back, 7 bases at V and 1 base at J, with 17 bases in the middle.